The clone carrying this TCR beta chain occurred a few times. The data derive from a study of blood T cell repertoires in COVID-19. Participants were placed into cohorts based on the clinical history they reported. As handled by the study authors: Counts of nucleated cells, estimated from reference gene primer amplification, were obtained. The table came from immunoSEQ multiplex PCR; TCRdb's copy has only in-frame clones and leaves some out. The V and J calls and clone size were taken over from that table, and D and trimming were inferred from the DNA. The sample shows 110,000 to 150,000 clones, roughly 85% of them seen only once. In germline, CDR1 is MDHEN, CDR2 SYDVKM. CDR3 length: 15 amino acids. V was cut by 2 bases and J by 3 bases, with 11 bases left in between.

This clonotype originated in a man aged 50-60 years who had recovered from COVID-19. The J gene is TRBJ1-5, the V gene TRBV28; no definite D call. Source material: PBMCs or T cells enriched from blood (not recorded which). CDR3: CASSLPGTYNQPQHF. Here the CDR3 DNA reads TGTGCCAGCAGTTTACCAGGTACCTACAATCAGCCCCAGCATTTT. The entire variable domain, with the rest obtained from reference TRBV28 and TRBJ1-5, is as follows: DVKVTQSSRYLVKRTGEKVFLECVQDMDHENMFWYRQDPGLGLRLIYFSYDVKMKEKGDIPEGYSVSREKKERFSLILESASTNQTSMYLCASSLPGTYNQPQHFGDGTRLSIL.